This is a list of T cell receptor beta chains from one sample in a study of response to subunit inactivated influenza vaccine. Each CDR3 protein gets one entry after TCRdb re-called the RT-PCR reads with MiXCR. The data hold about 190,000 distinct CDR3 sequences, with 13% to 15% observed a single time. Here the sequenced sample was CD8+ T cells sorted from PBMCs, taken more than 4 days after vaccination. All receptors come from a man aged 45-65 years who received an inactivated influenza vaccine. CDR3s include the opening cysteine and the closing phenylalanine or tryptophan. Each record gives: J gene, D gene, V gene, CDR3 length, clone size, CDR3 protein, CDR3 DNA. D genes are given only for firm matches. Expanded clones are given a class, and other clones once, few, many or no size at all.

J gene: TRBJ1-2
D gene: -
V gene: TRBV29-1
CDR3 length: 11
clone size: -
CDR3 protein: CSVGRQVEHTF
CDR3 DNA: TGCAGCGTTGGTAGGCAGGTTGAACACACCTTC

J gene: TRBJ1-3
D gene: -
V gene: TRBV7-2
CDR3 length: 17
clone size: many
CDR3 protein: CASSLAGHRFSGNTIYF
CDR3 DNA: TGTGCCAGCAGCTTAGCGGGACATCGGTTCTCTGGAAACACCATATATTTT

J gene: TRBJ2-5
D gene: -
V gene: TRBV29-1
CDR3 length: 14
clone size: -
CDR3 protein: CSAATGTSQETQYF
CDR3 DNA: TGCAGCGCCGCGACAGGAACCTCCCAAGAGACCCAGTACTTC

J gene: TRBJ2-7
D gene: TRBD2
V gene: TRBV4-3
CDR3 length: 16
clone size: few
CDR3 protein: CASSQDERGRYYEQYF
CDR3 DNA: TGCGCCAGCAGCCAAGATGAGCGGGGGAGATACTACGAGCAGTACTTC

J gene: TRBJ2-7
D gene: TRBD1
V gene: TRBV29-1
CDR3 length: 17
clone size: few
CDR3 protein: CSVEDLRGTGGSYEQYF
CDR3 DNA: TGCAGCGTTGAAGATCTTCGGGGGACAGGGGGAAGTTACGAGCAGTACTTC

J gene: TRBJ1-6
D gene: -
V gene: TRBV4-3
CDR3 length: 16
clone size: few
CDR3 protein: CASSQGYLNYNSPLHF
CDR3 DNA: TGCGCCAGCAGCCAAGGGTACCTCAACTATAATTCACCCCTCCACTTT

J gene: TRBJ2-3
D gene: TRBD2
V gene: TRBV20-1
CDR3 length: 14
clone size: -
CDR3 protein: CSAKTSGRPDTQYF
CDR3 DNA: TGCAGTGCAAAGACTAGCGGGAGACCAGATACGCAGTATTTT

J gene: TRBJ2-7
D gene: TRBD2
V gene: TRBV20-1
CDR3 length: 11
clone size: -
CDR3 protein: CSANGGGEQYF
CDR3 DNA: TGCAGTGCTAACGGGGGGGGCGAGCAGTACTTC

J gene: TRBJ2-5
D gene: -
V gene: TRBV7-9
CDR3 length: 16
clone size: many
CDR3 protein: CATFRGVKPSQETQYF
CDR3 DNA: TGTGCCACCTTCCGGGGAGTCAAACCATCGCAAGAGACCCAGTACTTC

J gene: TRBJ2-7
D gene: -
V gene: TRBV9
CDR3 length: 16
clone size: -
CDR3 protein: CASSFSLSSNLYEQYF
CDR3 DNA: TGTGCCAGCAGTTTTTCTTTAAGCTCTAATCTCTACGAGCAGTACTTC

J gene: TRBJ1-5
D gene: -
V gene: TRBV11-2
CDR3 length: 13
clone size: -
CDR3 protein: CASSPHSNQPQHF
CDR3 DNA: TGTGCCAGCAGCCCTCATAGCAATCAGCCCCAGCATTTT

J gene: TRBJ2-7
D gene: TRBD2
V gene: TRBV20-1
CDR3 length: 17
clone size: -
CDR3 protein: CSATYARLAGTSYEQYF
CDR3 DNA: TGCAGTGCCACATATGCGAGACTAGCGGGGACGTCCTACGAGCAGTACTTC

J gene: TRBJ1-5
D gene: -
V gene: TRBV2
CDR3 length: 12
clone size: -
CDR3 protein: CASSESSQPQHF
CDR3 DNA: TGTGCCAGCAGTGAATCTAGTCAGCCCCAGCATTTT

J gene: TRBJ2-2
D gene: -
V gene: TRBV7-3
CDR3 length: 17
clone size: -
CDR3 protein: CASSPSGAGWNAGELFF
CDR3 DNA: TGTGCCAGCAGCCCTAGTGGGGCAGGGTGGAATGCCGGGGAGCTGTTTTTT

J gene: TRBJ2-2
D gene: TRBD2
V gene: TRBV20-1
CDR3 length: 15
clone size: few
CDR3 protein: CSAPTSGWNTGELFF
CDR3 DNA: TGCAGTGCGCCTACTAGCGGGTGGAACACCGGGGAGCTGTTTTTT

J gene: TRBJ2-2
D gene: -
V gene: TRBV29-1
CDR3 length: 14
clone size: -
CDR3 protein: CSVEKAGNTGELFF
CDR3 DNA: TGCAGCGTTGAAAAGGCAGGGAACACCGGGGAGCTGTTTTTT

J gene: TRBJ2-7
D gene: -
V gene: TRBV5-1
CDR3 length: 13
clone size: -
CDR3 protein: CASSSTGSYEQYF
CDR3 DNA: TGCGCCAGCAGCTCGACAGGTTCCTACGAGCAGTACTTC

J gene: TRBJ2-7
D gene: TRBD2
V gene: TRBV11-2
CDR3 length: 15
clone size: -
CDR3 protein: CASSLGGLGGYEQYF
CDR3 DNA: TGTGCCAGCAGCTTAGGGGGACTAGGAGGCTACGAGCAGTACTTC

J gene: TRBJ2-3
D gene: TRBD2
V gene: TRBV7-9
CDR3 length: 15
clone size: once
CDR3 protein: CASSPTSGRWDTQYF
CDR3 DNA: TGTGCCAGCAGCCCTACTAGCGGGAGATGGGATACGCAGTATTTT

J gene: TRBJ2-2
D gene: TRBD1
V gene: TRBV7-8
CDR3 length: 15
clone size: -
CDR3 protein: CASSSTGGITGELFF
CDR3 DNA: TGTGCCAGCAGCTCGACAGGGGGTATCACCGGGGAGCTGTTTTTT

J gene: TRBJ2-3
D gene: -
V gene: TRBV7-2
CDR3 length: 13
clone size: -
CDR3 protein: CASSPENTDTQYF
CDR3 DNA: TGTGCCAGCAGCCCGGAAAACACAGATACGCAGTATTTT

J gene: TRBJ2-1
D gene: -
V gene: TRBV5-8
CDR3 length: 14
clone size: -
CDR3 protein: CASYQGRTSYEQFF
CDR3 DNA: TGTGCCAGCTATCAGGGGCGAACTTCATATGAGCAGTTCTTC

J gene: TRBJ2-1
D gene: -
V gene: TRBV5-6
CDR3 length: 17
clone size: few
CDR3 protein: CASSSPLRLALHNEQFF
CDR3 DNA: TGTGCCAGCAGCTCCCCCCTAAGGCTAGCACTCCACAATGAGCAGTTCTTC

J gene: TRBJ2-5
D gene: -
V gene: TRBV27
CDR3 length: 14
clone size: few
CDR3 protein: CASSPALEQETQYF
CDR3 DNA: TGTGCCAGCAGTCCGGCCTTGGAGCAAGAGACCCAGTACTTC